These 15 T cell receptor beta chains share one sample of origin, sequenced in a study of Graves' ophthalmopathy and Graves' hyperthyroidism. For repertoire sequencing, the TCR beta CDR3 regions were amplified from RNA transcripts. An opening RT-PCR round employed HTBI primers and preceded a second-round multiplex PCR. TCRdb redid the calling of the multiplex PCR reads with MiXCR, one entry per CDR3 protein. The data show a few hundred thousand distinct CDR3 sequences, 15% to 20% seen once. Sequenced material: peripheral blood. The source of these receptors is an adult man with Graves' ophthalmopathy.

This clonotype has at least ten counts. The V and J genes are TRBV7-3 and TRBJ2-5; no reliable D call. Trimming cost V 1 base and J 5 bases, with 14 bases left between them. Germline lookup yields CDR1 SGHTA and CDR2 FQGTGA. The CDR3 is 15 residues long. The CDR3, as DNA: TGTGCCAGCAGCTTAATTGGCGGCTTTGGGGAGACCCAGTACTTC. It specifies CASSLIGGFGETQYF.

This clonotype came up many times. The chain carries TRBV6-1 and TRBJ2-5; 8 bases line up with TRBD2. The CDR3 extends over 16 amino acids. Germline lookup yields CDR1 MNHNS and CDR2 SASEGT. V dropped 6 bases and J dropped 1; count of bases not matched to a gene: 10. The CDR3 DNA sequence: TGTGCCAGCAGCCGACTAGCGCTTCCCGCCCAAGAGACCCAGTACTTC. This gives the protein CASSRLALPAQETQYF.

CDR3 region: CASSGQILGEQYF. Written as DNA, the CDR3 is TGTGCCAGCAGTGGTCAGATCCTTGGGGAGCAGTACTTC. This chain connects TRBV28 to TRBJ2-7; the D is unclear. This CDR3 has 13 amino acids. Germline CDR1 and CDR2: MDHEN and SYDVKM. V was pared by 5 bases and J by 7 bases, with 15 bases between.

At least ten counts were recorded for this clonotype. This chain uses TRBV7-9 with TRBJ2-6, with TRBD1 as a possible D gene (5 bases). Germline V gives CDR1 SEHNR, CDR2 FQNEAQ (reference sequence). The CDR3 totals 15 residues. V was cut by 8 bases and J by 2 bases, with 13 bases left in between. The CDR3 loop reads CASGRTTPGANVLTF. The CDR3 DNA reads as TGTGCCAGCGGCCGGACAACCCCTGGGGCCAACGTCCTGACTTTC.

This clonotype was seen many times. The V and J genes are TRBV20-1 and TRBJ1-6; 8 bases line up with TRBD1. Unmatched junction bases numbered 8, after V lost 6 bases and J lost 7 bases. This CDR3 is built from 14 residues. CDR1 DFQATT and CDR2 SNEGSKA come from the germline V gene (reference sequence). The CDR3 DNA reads TGCAGTGCCTCCCAGGACAGGGCCAATTCACCCCTCCACTTT. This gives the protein CSASQDRANSPLHF.

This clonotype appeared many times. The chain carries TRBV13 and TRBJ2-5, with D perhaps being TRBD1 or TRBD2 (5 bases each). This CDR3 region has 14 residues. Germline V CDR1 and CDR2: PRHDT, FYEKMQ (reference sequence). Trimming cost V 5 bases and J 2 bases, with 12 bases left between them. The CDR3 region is CASSPWDQQETQYF. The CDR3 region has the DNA TGTGCCAGCAGCCCTTGGGACCAACAAGAGACCCAGTACTTC.

CDR3 sequence (DNA): TGTGCCCACCAGGACGGCAATCAGCCCCAGCATTTT. Translation gives CAHQDGNQPQHF. The gene calls are TRBV6-1 and TRBJ1-5; no reliable D call. The V and J ends lost 11 bases and 2 bases respectively, with 10 bases between them. CDR3 length: 12 residues. Germline CDR1 is MNHNS and CDR2 is SASEGT.

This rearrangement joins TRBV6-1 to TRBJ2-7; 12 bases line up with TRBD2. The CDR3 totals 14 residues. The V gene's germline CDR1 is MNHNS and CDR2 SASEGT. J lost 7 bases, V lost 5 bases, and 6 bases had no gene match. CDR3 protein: CASSPLGLAGEQYF. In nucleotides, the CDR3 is TGTGCCAGCAGTCCACTTGGACTAGCGGGAGAGCAGTACTTC.

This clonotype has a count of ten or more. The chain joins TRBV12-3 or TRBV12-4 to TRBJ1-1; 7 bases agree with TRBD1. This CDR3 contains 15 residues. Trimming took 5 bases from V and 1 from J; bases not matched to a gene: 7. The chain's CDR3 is CASSIRQGWNTEAFF. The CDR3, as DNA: TGTGCCAGCAGTATTCGACAGGGATGGAACACTGAAGCTTTCTTT.

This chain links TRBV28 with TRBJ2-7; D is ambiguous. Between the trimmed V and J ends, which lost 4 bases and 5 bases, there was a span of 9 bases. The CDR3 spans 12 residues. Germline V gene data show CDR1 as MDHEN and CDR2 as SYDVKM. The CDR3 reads CASSYHSNEQYF. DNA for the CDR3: TGTGCCAGCAGTTACCATAGCAACGAGCAGTACTTC. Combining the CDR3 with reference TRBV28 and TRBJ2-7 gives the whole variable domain DVKVTQSSRYLVKRTGEKVFLECVQDMDHENMFWYRQDPGLGLRLIYFSYDVKMKEKGDIPEGYSVSREKKERFSLILESASTNQTSMYLCASSYHSNEQYFGPGTRLTVT.

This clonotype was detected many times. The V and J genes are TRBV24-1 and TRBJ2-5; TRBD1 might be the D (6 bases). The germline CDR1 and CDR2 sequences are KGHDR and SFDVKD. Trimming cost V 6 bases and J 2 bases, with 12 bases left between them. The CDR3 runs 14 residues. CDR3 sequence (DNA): TGTGCCACCAGTAGCGAGGGGGTACAAGAGACCCAGTACTTC. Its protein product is CATSSEGVQETQYF.

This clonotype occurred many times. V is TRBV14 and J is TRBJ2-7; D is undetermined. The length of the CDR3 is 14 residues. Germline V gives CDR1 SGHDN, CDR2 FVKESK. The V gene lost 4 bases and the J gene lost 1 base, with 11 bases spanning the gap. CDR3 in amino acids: CASSLRLESYEQYF. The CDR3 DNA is TGTGCCAGCAGCCTGCGGCTAGAATCCTACGAGCAGTACTTC.

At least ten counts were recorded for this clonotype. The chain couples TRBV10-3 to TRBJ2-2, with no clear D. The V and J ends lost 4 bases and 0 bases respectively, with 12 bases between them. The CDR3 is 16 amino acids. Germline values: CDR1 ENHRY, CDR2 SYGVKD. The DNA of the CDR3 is TGTGCCATCAGTGGTCAAAGTACGGCGAACACCGGGGAGCTGTTTTTT. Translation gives CAISGQSTANTGELFF.

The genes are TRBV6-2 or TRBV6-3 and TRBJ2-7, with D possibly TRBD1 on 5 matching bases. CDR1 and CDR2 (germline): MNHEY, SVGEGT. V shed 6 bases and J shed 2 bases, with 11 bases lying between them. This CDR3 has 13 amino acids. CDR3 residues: CASRPAGTYEQYF. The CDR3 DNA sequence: TGTGCCAGCAGGCCGGCAGGGACCTACGAGCAGTACTTC.

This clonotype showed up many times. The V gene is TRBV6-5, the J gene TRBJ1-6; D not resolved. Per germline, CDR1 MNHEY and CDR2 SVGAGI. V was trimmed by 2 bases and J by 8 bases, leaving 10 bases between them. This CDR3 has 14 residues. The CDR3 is CASSYKGRDSPLHF. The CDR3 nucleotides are TGTGCCAGCAGTTACAAAGGGAGGGATTCACCCCTCCACTTT.